Listed below are T cell receptor beta chains from one sample, sequenced in a study of blood T cell repertoires in COVID-19. Clones were read by immunoSEQ multiplex PCR, and TCRdb kept only the in-frame ones, dropping some. The table shows some 180,000 clones, with around 80% occurring only once. The sample taken for sequencing was peripheral blood. Receptors were obtained from a woman older than 75 with active or convalescent COVID-19. The CDR3 runs from the conserved cysteine through the conserved F or W.

>TRBJ1-5|TRBV28|15
CASTWGGAGNQPQHF
>TRBJ1-1|TRBV9|15
CASSPRQGEKSEAFF
>TRBJ2-5|TRBV27|15
CASSSSRTGIETQYF
>TRBJ2-7|TRBV12-3/TRBV12-4|13
CASSLTDPYEQYF
>TRBJ2-7|TRBV28|15
CASSLLYRGRREQYF
>TRBJ1-1|TRBV6-5|13
CASSYGHKREAFF
>TRBJ2-7|TRBV27|13
CASSPDSTYEQYF
>TRBJ1-2|TRBV5-8|12
CASRGRNYGYTF
>TRBJ2-5|TRBV3-1/TRBV3-2|15
CASSQDTSGAETQYF
>TRBJ2-2|TRBV29-1|13
CSTDRGRTGELFF
>TRBJ1-6|TRBV27|17
CASSFLASTGYDSPLHF
>TRBJ2-3|TRBV9|14
CASATGGLGDTQYF
>TRBJ1-1|TRBV18|15
CASSPPGGRDTEAFF
>TRBJ1-3|TRBV27|15
CASSLDRVSGNTIYF
>TRBJ1-2|TRBV6-5|12
CASRGAVYGYTF
>TRBJ2-5|TRBV5-1|13
CASSNGQGETQYF
>TRBJ1-1|TRBV5-1|14
CASSQDGMNTEAFF
>TRBJ1-1|TRBV3-1/TRBV3-2|16
CASSQERVGGLTEAFF
>TRBJ2-5|TRBV4-1|16
CASSPEAGRYQETQYF
>TRBJ2-7|TRBV6-1|18
CASSGRGGAAYAPYEQYF
>TRBJ2-3|TRBV25-1|15
CASSETAEFTDTQYF
>TRBJ2-7|TRBV11-2|13
CASSFGTGGEQYF
>TRBJ2-1|TRBV27|15
CASSSLAGGTDEQFF
>TRBJ2-1|TRBV9|17
CASSAGTSGGRYNEQFF
>TRBJ1-1|TRBV28|16
CASSFMINRRDTEAFF
>TRBJ2-1|TRBV2|15
CASVVAGGPYNEQFF
>TRBJ2-7|TRBV5-1|15
CASSEGQPSSYEQYF
>TRBJ1-1|TRBV28|16
CASSWERTGQVPEAFF
>TRBJ2-3|TRBV7-2|15
CASSLRQGRTDTQYF
>TRBJ1-1|TRBV19|14
CASSSATSNTEAFF
>TRBJ2-2|TRBV5-6|13
CASDTGATGELFF
>TRBJ2-2|TRBV4-2|19
CASSQDRGQGQANTGELFF
>TRBJ1-1|TRBV5-6|15
CASSLMTGANTEAFF
>TRBJ1-2|TRBV27|14
CASNEGQVNNGYTF
>TRBJ2-1|TRBV7-8|15
CASSIRDYTNNEQFF
>TRBJ2-1|TRBV5-1|14
CASSLSRTLNEQFF
>TRBJ2-1|TRBV29-1|12
CSVPPGNNEQFF
>TRBJ1-2|TRBV4-2|14
CASSQETGQFGYTF
>TRBJ2-1|TRBV28|17
CASSGNRGHRSYNEQFF
>TRBJ1-5|TRBV7-6|15
CASSLGTGGDQPQHF
>TRBJ2-4|TRBV4-1|16
CASSLTFGLAKNIQYF
>TRBJ2-5|TRBV3-1/TRBV3-2|11
CASSFRETQYF
>TRBJ2-3|TRBV28|14
CASSLTVRTDTQYF
>TRBJ1-1|TRBV19|13
CASRITGNTEAFF
>TRBJ1-3|TRBV10-2|15
CASSVQAISGNTIYF